A selection of T cell receptor beta chains follows, all from one sample in a study of technical replicates of blood from a few donors. Sequencing was performed with immunoSEQ multiplex PCR; in TCRdb, only in-frame clones are kept and a portion is missing. The table shows about 83,000 clones, with about 90% occurring only once. Sequenced material: T cells isolated from PBMCs. All receptors derive from a human donor in good health. Each CDR3 is given with its conserved first and last residue. The D gene is left open where the match is weak. Clone size is shown for a subset of rows, as once, few, many or a class of expanded clone.

DNA,CDR3,size,J,D,V
TGTGCCAGCAGCCCTTTTTCATTAGACAGGGATGAAGCTTTCTTT,CASSPFSLDRDEAFF,.,TRBJ1-1,TRBD1,TRBV6-1
TGTGCCAGCAGCCCGAGCGGGCCGAGCTCCTACGAGCAGTACTTC,CASSPSGPSSYEQYF,.,TRBJ2-7,.,TRBV9
TGTGCCATCAGCGCTGGACAGGGGGAAGGGAACACAGATACGCAGTATTTT,CAISAGQGEGNTDTQYF,.,TRBJ2-3,TRBD1,TRBV10-3
TGTGCCAGCAGCGCAGACAGGGGATACAATGAGCAGTTCTTC,CASSADRGYNEQFF,.,TRBJ2-1,TRBD1,TRBV9
TGTGCCAGCAGCCTGATAGCGGGGGGGAATTTAGGCTCCGAGCAGTACTTC,CASSLIAGGNLGSEQYF,.,TRBJ2-7,TRBD2,TRBV7-2
TGCGCCAGCAGCCAAGACCCCCGCGGTCCGGGGTTGGAGCAGTACTTC,CASSQDPRGPGLEQYF,.,TRBJ2-7,.,TRBV4-1
TGTGCCAGCAGCTTGAGAGCGGGGGGGCGGGACTACGAGCAGTACTTC,CASSLRAGGRDYEQYF,.,TRBJ2-7,TRBD2,TRBV5-6
TGTGCCAGCTCACCTCGGTACATAGCCGACAACACTGAAGCTTTCTTT,CASSPRYIADNTEAFF,.,TRBJ1-1,.,TRBV18
TGTGCCAGCAGCGCCAACCCAGCGGGGGCCACCGGGGAGCTGTTTTTT,CASSANPAGATGELFF,.,TRBJ2-2,TRBD2,TRBV2
TGTGCCTGGAGTGTATCTTCAGGGGATTCCTATGGCTACACCTTC,CAWSVSSGDSYGYTF,few,TRBJ1-2,.,TRBV30
TGTGCCAGCAGTCCGACTCGGGACAGTCACAGCAATGAAGCTTTCTTT,CASSPTRDSHSNEAFF,.,TRBJ1-1,TRBD1,TRBV7-2
TGTGCCAGTAGTATCCCCAGGACAGCTTATAGCAATCAGCCCCAGCATTTT,CASSIPRTAYSNQPQHF,.,TRBJ1-5,.,TRBV19
TGTGCCAGCAGCTCCGTTAGTTCCTACGAGCAGTACTTC,CASSSVSSYEQYF,.,TRBJ2-7,.,TRBV5-4
TGTGCCAGCAGCTTAGGGGGGGTGTTGGGATACGAGCAGTACTTC,CASSLGGVLGYEQYF,.,TRBJ2-7,.,TRBV11-2
TGTGCTAGCAGCCCTCCCGGGACTAGTCGGGAGACCCAGTACTTC,CASSPPGTSRETQYF,.,TRBJ2-5,TRBD2,TRBV7-7
TGTGCCACCAGCAGAGATAGGGGCGCCTTGAACACCGGGGAGCTGTTTTTT,CATSRDRGALNTGELFF,.,TRBJ2-2,.,TRBV15
TGTGCCAGCATGGGAGCCTATGGCTACACCTTC,CASMGAYGYTF,.,TRBJ1-2,.,TRBV28
TGTGCCAGCAGCTTAGGGGGCCAGGGGACCGAAGCTTTCTTT,CASSLGGQGTEAFF,.,TRBJ1-1,.,TRBV7-6
TGTGCCAGCAGCCCCGGACAGGGGAACACTGAAGCTTTCTTT,CASSPGQGNTEAFF,.,TRBJ1-1,TRBD1,TRBV9
TGTGCCAGCAGCTCAAGACAGGGCGGGGATGGCTACACCTTC,CASSSRQGGDGYTF,.,TRBJ1-2,TRBD1,TRBV5-4
TGCGCCAGCAGCCAGCTGACAGGGGACGAGCAGTACTTC,CASSQLTGDEQYF,.,TRBJ2-7,TRBD1,TRBV4-1
TGTGCCAGCAGTTACTCGACAGGGGGCGCTGAGTGCACCTTC,CASSYSTGGAECTF,.,TRBJ1-2,TRBD1,TRBV6-5
TGTGCCAGCAGGAGTCTCGAAGCTTTCTTT,CASRSLEAFF,.,TRBJ1-1,.,TRBV28
TGTGCCAGCAGCTCCCCGGGAGGTGAGCAGTACTTC,CASSSPGGEQYF,.,TRBJ2-7,TRBD2,TRBV5-4
TGCGCCAGCAGCCAAGCAGGGGCGAACACTGAAGCTTTCTTT,CASSQAGANTEAFF,.,TRBJ1-1,.,TRBV4-1
TGTGCCAGCAGCTTAAAGACAGGGGCCGACCTTAACTATGGCTACACCTTC,CASSLKTGADLNYGYTF,once,TRBJ1-2,TRBD1,TRBV11-3
TGTGCCTGGAGTCCTACAGGCTTGACTGAAGCTTTCTTT,CAWSPTGLTEAFF,.,TRBJ1-1,.,TRBV30
TGTGCCAGCAGTTGGACTAGCGAGAACACCGGGGAGCTGTTTTTT,CASSWTSENTGELFF,.,TRBJ2-2,TRBD2,TRBV27